These T cell receptor beta chains were read from a single sample in a study of blood T cell repertoires in COVID-19. Using immunoSEQ multiplex PCR, the repertoire was profiled, and TCRdb retains in-frame clones only, with some absent. The table records more than 150,000 clones, roughly 80% of them present only once. The sample consisted of PBMCs or T cells enriched from blood (not recorded which). All receptors come from a woman aged 50 to 65 who had recovered from COVID-19. The CDR3 runs from the conserved cysteine through the conserved F or W. The D gene is left open where the match is weak. Some rows mark clone size as missing; the rest say once, few, many or name a class of expanded clone.

D gene,clone size,V gene,J gene,CDR3 DNA,CDR3 protein
NA,once,TRBV18,TRBJ1-2,TGTGCCAGCTCACCACTCGAGGCGGATGGCTACACCTTC,CASSPLEADGYTF
NA,once,TRBV3-1/TRBV3-2,TRBJ1-5,TGTGCCAGCAGCCAGGCAGGGAAGCAGCCCCAGCATTTT,CASSQAGKQPQHF
NA,NA,TRBV19,TRBJ2-3,TGTGCCAGTAGTACCCTACCAGATACGCAGTATTTT,CASSTLPDTQYF
NA,NA,TRBV28,TRBJ1-5,TGTGCCAGCAGCGGCAATCAGCCCCAGCATTTT,CASSGNQPQHF
NA,NA,TRBV5-5,TRBJ1-4,TGTGCCAGCAGCTTGACGGCGGGTGAAAAACTGTTTTTT,CASSLTAGEKLFF
TRBD1,NA,TRBV2,TRBJ2-7,TGTGCCAGCGCCAAGACAGGGATCGAGCAGTACTTC,CASAKTGIEQYF
NA,NA,TRBV12-3/TRBV12-4,TRBJ1-1,TGTGCCAGCAGTTTATCGGGGGGAGCTTTCTTT,CASSLSGGAFF
TRBD2,NA,TRBV5-1,TRBJ2-3,TGCGCCAGCAGCCCAGACCTAGCGGGAGGCACAGATACGCAGTATTTT,CASSPDLAGGTDTQYF
TRBD1,NA,TRBV9,TRBJ1-6,TGTGCCAGCAGCCAAACGGGACAGAATTCACCCCTCCACTTT,CASSQTGQNSPLHF
NA,NA,TRBV9,TRBJ2-7,TGTGCCAGCAGCGTCCGTACAGGGAGCGAGCAGTACTTC,CASSVRTGSEQYF
TRBD2,NA,TRBV29-1,TRBJ2-1,TGCAGCGTCATTAGCGGGAGGCCCCCCGGCTCCTACAATGAGCAGTTCTTC,CSVISGRPPGSYNEQFF
NA,NA,TRBV7-3,TRBJ1-1,TGTGCCAGCAGCTTAAGGGAGGACACTGAAGCTTTCTTT,CASSLREDTEAFF
NA,NA,TRBV2,TRBJ1-1,TGTGCCAGCAGTGTGGACACGAACAGGGCTTTCTTT,CASSVDTNRAFF
NA,few,TRBV29-1,TRBJ1-1,TGCAGCGACCGCGTGACAGGCTACACTGAAGCTTTCTTT,CSDRVTGYTEAFF
NA,NA,TRBV3-1/TRBV3-2,TRBJ1-3,TGTGCCAGCAGCCAAGTTTTGAGTTCCCGGAGGGGCTCTGGAAACACCATATATTTT,CASSQVLSSRRGSGNTIYF
NA,NA,TRBV7-6,TRBJ2-1,TGTGCCAGCCGAGGTAGCAGCAATGAGCAGTTCTTC,CASRGSSNEQFF
NA,NA,TRBV14,TRBJ1-4,TGTGCCAGCAGCCGACCAGGGATCACTAATGAAAAACTGTTTTTT,CASSRPGITNEKLFF
NA,NA,TRBV6-1,TRBJ1-4,TGTGCCAGCAGTGAATGGGGGGGAGGAAGAGAAAAACTGTTTTTT,CASSEWGGGREKLFF
NA,few,TRBV6-2/TRBV6-3,TRBJ1-2,TGTGCCAGCAGTCCCGGGACTGTGGGCTACACCTTC,CASSPGTVGYTF
NA,NA,TRBV28,TRBJ2-7,TGTGCCAGCAATCCTATAATTAGCGTGCCCTACGAGCAGTACTTC,CASNPIISVPYEQYF
NA,NA,TRBV19,TRBJ1-1,TGTGCCAGTAGTATGAGGGGGGGTGCCACTGAAGCTTTCTTT,CASSMRGGATEAFF
NA,once,TRBV3-1/TRBV3-2,TRBJ2-4,TGTGCCAGCAGCCAAATTTCCCGCCAAGAGGGAAACATTCAGTACTTC,CASSQISRQEGNIQYF
NA,NA,TRBV7-8,TRBJ1-1,TGTGCCAGCAGCCGATTAACAGGGAACACTGAAGCTTTCTTT,CASSRLTGNTEAFF
TRBD2,NA,TRBV5-1,TRBJ2-3,TGCGCCAGCAGCCTAATAGCGGGACCCACAGATACGCAGTATTTT,CASSLIAGPTDTQYF
NA,few,TRBV6-2/TRBV6-3,TRBJ1-6,TGTGCCAGCAGCCGTCGGGGGGTTTGGGATTCACCCCTCCACTTT,CASSRRGVWDSPLHF
NA,NA,TRBV6-5,TRBJ1-2,TGTGCCACACAGGGTATGGACTATGGCTACACCTTC,CATQGMDYGYTF
NA,NA,TRBV5-5,TRBJ2-1,TGTGCCAGCAATATTCAGGGGTTGAGAAATGAGCAGTTCTTC,CASNIQGLRNEQFF
NA,NA,TRBV23-1,TRBJ1-2,TGCGCCAGCAGTCAAGCCAGAGATATCCTCCAGGTATTGCTCGGTGGCTACACCTTC,CASSQARDILQVLLGGYTF
NA,NA,TRBV4-1,TRBJ1-4,TGCGCCAGCAGCCAAGACCTTAGGGGAGGTGAAAAACTGTTTTTT,CASSQDLRGGEKLFF
NA,NA,TRBV5-1,TRBJ1-5,TGCGCCAGCAGCTTGATCCCAGGGGCCGAGCAGCCCCAGCATTTT,CASSLIPGAEQPQHF
NA,NA,TRBV6-2/TRBV6-3,TRBJ2-7,TGTGCCAGCAGTTACGGCGCGGGGAGCTCCTACGAGCAGTACTTC,CASSYGAGSSYEQYF
NA,NA,TRBV11-2,TRBJ2-1,TGTGCCAGCAGCTTCCTGACTAGAGACAATGAGCAGTTCTTC,CASSFLTRDNEQFF
TRBD2,NA,TRBV5-8,TRBJ2-3,TGTGCCAGCAGCTTGGGACTAGCGGGAGTAGATACGCAGTATTTT,CASSLGLAGVDTQYF
NA,NA,TRBV2,TRBJ2-7,TGTGCCAGCAGTGAAGGGCTCCAGGGGGGATACGAGCAGTACTTC,CASSEGLQGGYEQYF
TRBD1,NA,TRBV9,TRBJ2-2,TGTGCCAGCAAAGGGGGCTCGAACACCGGGGAGCTGTTTTTT,CASKGGSNTGELFF
NA,NA,TRBV28,TRBJ2-7,TGTGCCAGCAGTCTACAGGGAGCTGCCCTTCAGGCGTACGAGCAGTACTTC,CASSLQGAALQAYEQYF
NA,NA,TRBV4-2,TRBJ2-4,TGTGCCAGCAGCCAAGATAGCGTTTCCAAAAACATTCAGTACTTC,CASSQDSVSKNIQYF
TRBD1,NA,TRBV5-4,TRBJ2-5,TGTGCCAGCAGCGCGGACATGAGGGGGCCTGGAGAGACCCAGTACTTC,CASSADMRGPGETQYF
TRBD1,NA,TRBV7-8,TRBJ1-1,TGTGCCAGCAGCCCCGACAGGGACCTCATTCGGAACACTGAAGCTTTCTTT,CASSPDRDLIRNTEAFF
NA,NA,TRBV7-2,TRBJ2-1,TGTGCCAGCAGCTTAACTAGCCAGGGTGAGCAGTTCTTC,CASSLTSQGEQFF
TRBD1,NA,TRBV7-8,TRBJ1-1,TGTGCCAGCAGCTTAGAACAGGGGGTTAACACTGAAGCTTTCTTT,CASSLEQGVNTEAFF
TRBD2,NA,TRBV6-2/TRBV6-3,TRBJ2-4,TGTGCCAGCAGTTACTCGAGGCCGGGAGGGCCGCAAAACATTCAGTACTTC,CASSYSRPGGPQNIQYF
NA,NA,TRBV28,TRBJ1-1,TGTGCCAGCAGTTTAGGGGCAACAGGACCCCTCCACACTGAAGCTTTCTTT,CASSLGATGPLHTEAFF